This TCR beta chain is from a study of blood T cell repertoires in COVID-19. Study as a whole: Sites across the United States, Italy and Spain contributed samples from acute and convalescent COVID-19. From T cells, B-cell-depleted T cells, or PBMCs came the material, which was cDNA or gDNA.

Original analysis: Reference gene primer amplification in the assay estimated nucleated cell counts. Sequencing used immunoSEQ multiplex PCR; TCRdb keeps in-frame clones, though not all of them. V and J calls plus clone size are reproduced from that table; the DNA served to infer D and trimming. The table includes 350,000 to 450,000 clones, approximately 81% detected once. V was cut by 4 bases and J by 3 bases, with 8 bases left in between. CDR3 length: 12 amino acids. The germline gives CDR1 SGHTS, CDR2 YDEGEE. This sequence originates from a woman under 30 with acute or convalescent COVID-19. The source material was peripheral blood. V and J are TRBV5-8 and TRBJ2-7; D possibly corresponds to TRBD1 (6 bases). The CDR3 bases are TGTGCCAGCAGCCGACAGGACTACGAGCAGTACTTC. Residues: CASSRQDYEQYF.